This TCR beta chain was profiled in a study of blood T cell repertoires in COVID-19. The CDR3 runs to 13 residues. CDR1 and CDR2 from the germline V gene are LNHDA and SQIVND (reference sequence). Trimming took 11 bases from V and 4 from J, leaving 15 bases between them. Using immunoSEQ multiplex PCR, the repertoire was profiled, and TCRdb retains in-frame clones only, with some absent. The table has 130,000 to 150,000 clones, 60% to 85% seen once. The TCR originated in a man aged 45-65 years with active or convalescent COVID-19. J is TRBJ1-5 and V is TRBV19; D not certain. The sequencing input was peripheral blood. As DNA, the CDR3 is TGTGCCGCGAGAGCGGACGGGAATCAGCCCCAGCATTTT. This gives the protein CAARADGNQPQHF.